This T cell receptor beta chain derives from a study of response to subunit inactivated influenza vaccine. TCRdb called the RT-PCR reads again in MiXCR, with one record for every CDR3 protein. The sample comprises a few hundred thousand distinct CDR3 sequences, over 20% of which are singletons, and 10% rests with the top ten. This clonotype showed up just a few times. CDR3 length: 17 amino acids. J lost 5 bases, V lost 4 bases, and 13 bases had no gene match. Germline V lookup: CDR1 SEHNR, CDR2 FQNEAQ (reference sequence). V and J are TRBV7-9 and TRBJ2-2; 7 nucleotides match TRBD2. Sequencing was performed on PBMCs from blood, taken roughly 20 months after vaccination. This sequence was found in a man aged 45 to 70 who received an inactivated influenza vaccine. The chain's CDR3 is CASSSKREGLGTGELFF. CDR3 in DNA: TGTGCCAGCAGCTCCAAGAGGGAGGGCCTCGGGACCGGGGAGCTGTTTTTT.